This T cell receptor beta chain was observed in a study of immune cell composition in non-small cell lung cancer. TCRdb's table, derived via immunoSEQ multiplex PCR, lists solely in-frame clones and lacks some. The sample includes under 3,000 clones, around three quarters of them seen just once. This clone was picked up one time. Germline assignment: CDR1 KGHSH and CDR2 LQKENI. V was clipped by 3 bases and J by 1 base; unmatched bases: 10. CDR3 size: 18 residues. The clonotype originates from a human donor with non-small cell lung cancer. Sequenced material: lung tumor tissue. V usage is TRBV18 and J usage is TRBJ2-3; 10 positions match TRBD2. CDR3: CASSPGALAGGRTDTQYF. CDR3 DNA sequence: TGTGCCAGCTCACCGGGGGCTTTAGCGGGGGGACGCACAGATACGCAGTATTTT.